These T cell receptor beta chains were read from a single sample in a study of CD8 T cells in Susac syndrome. TCRdb re-analysed the immunoSEQ multiplex PCR reads in MiXCR, keeping a single row per CDR3 protein. The sample lists more than 100,000 distinct CDR3 sequences, roughly 76% occurring once. Sequencing was done on a sample of CD8+ T cells from PBMCs. These receptors all come from a human donor with multiple sclerosis. Each CDR3 is given with its conserved first and last residue. A D gene is named only where the DNA matches it firmly. Clone size is stated in some rows and not others, as once, few, many or a class when expanded.

D gene: -
clone size: -
J gene: TRBJ2-7
V gene: TRBV28
CDR3 protein: CASKTAGSVSYEQYF
CDR3 DNA: TGTGCCAGCAAGACCGCAGGGTCAGTCTCCTACGAGCAGTACTTC

D gene: TRBD2
clone size: -
J gene: TRBJ2-1
V gene: TRBV5-6
CDR3 protein: CASSLLVVTSGHNEQFF
CDR3 DNA: TGTGCCAGCAGCTTGTTGGTAGTCACTAGCGGGCATAATGAGCAGTTCTTC

D gene: -
clone size: -
J gene: TRBJ2-5
V gene: TRBV7-9
CDR3 protein: CASSFLGKETQYF
CDR3 DNA: TGTGCCAGCAGCTTCCTCGGGAAAGAGACCCAGTACTTC

D gene: -
clone size: -
J gene: TRBJ2-5
V gene: TRBV5-6
CDR3 protein: CASSLEMNREETQYF
CDR3 DNA: TGTGCCAGCAGCTTGGAGATGAACAGGGAAGAGACCCAGTACTTC

D gene: -
clone size: few
J gene: TRBJ1-1
V gene: TRBV7-6
CDR3 protein: CASSGLMNTEAFF
CDR3 DNA: TGTGCCAGCAGCGGACTTATGAACACTGAAGCTTTCTTT

D gene: -
clone size: once
J gene: TRBJ2-1
V gene: TRBV3-1
CDR3 protein: CASSQDLTPPANNEQFF
CDR3 DNA: TGTGCCAGCAGCCAAGATCTGACCCCCCCTGCCAACAATGAGCAGTTCTTC

D gene: -
clone size: -
J gene: TRBJ2-1
V gene: TRBV20-1
CDR3 protein: CSASQRRGRDNEQFF
CDR3 DNA: TGCAGTGCAAGCCAGCGGAGGGGTAGGGACAATGAGCAGTTCTTC

D gene: TRBD2
clone size: few
J gene: TRBJ2-2
V gene: TRBV15
CDR3 protein: CATSRDRVAGNTGELFF
CDR3 DNA: TGTGCCACCAGCAGAGATCGAGTAGCGGGGAACACCGGGGAGCTGTTTTTT

D gene: -
clone size: few
J gene: TRBJ2-3
V gene: TRBV13
CDR3 protein: CASSLVGESDTQYF
CDR3 DNA: TGTGCCAGCAGCTTAGTTGGGGAGTCGGATACGCAGTATTTT

D gene: -
clone size: once
J gene: TRBJ2-1
V gene: TRBV5-1
CDR3 protein: CASSFGHAGTYNEQFF
CDR3 DNA: TGCGCCAGCAGCTTTGGCCACGCGGGGACCTACAATGAGCAGTTCTTC

D gene: -
clone size: -
J gene: TRBJ2-7
V gene: TRBV27
CDR3 protein: CASTWGDEQYF
CDR3 DNA: TGTGCCAGCACCTGGGGGGACGAGCAGTACTTC

D gene: TRBD1
clone size: -
J gene: TRBJ1-3
V gene: TRBV7-9
CDR3 protein: CASSLQGAAGNTIYF
CDR3 DNA: TGTGCCAGCAGCCTCCAGGGGGCCGCTGGAAACACCATATATTTT

D gene: TRBD2
clone size: -
J gene: TRBJ2-5
V gene: TRBV3-1
CDR3 protein: CASTFTSGSRETQYF
CDR3 DNA: TGTGCCAGCACCTTCACTAGCGGGAGCCGAGAGACCCAGTACTTC

D gene: -
clone size: -
J gene: TRBJ2-1
V gene: TRBV9
CDR3 protein: CASSVAPAGSSYNEQFF
CDR3 DNA: TGTGCCAGCAGCGTAGCTCCGGCAGGGAGCTCCTACAATGAGCAGTTCTTC

D gene: -
clone size: few
J gene: TRBJ2-1
V gene: TRBV11-2
CDR3 protein: CASSWNPQSSYNEQFF
CDR3 DNA: TGTGCCAGCAGCTGGAACCCACAGAGCTCCTACAATGAGCAGTTCTTC

D gene: -
clone size: -
J gene: TRBJ2-3
V gene: TRBV27
CDR3 protein: CASSLSVVRYGTDTQYF
CDR3 DNA: TGTGCCAGCAGTTTATCGGTCGTAAGGTATGGCACAGATACGCAGTATTTT

D gene: -
clone size: -
J gene: TRBJ2-7
V gene: TRBV7-9
CDR3 protein: CASSLGPSVYEQYF
CDR3 DNA: TGTGCCAGCAGCTTAGGACCGTCCGTCTACGAGCAGTACTTC

D gene: -
clone size: -
J gene: TRBJ1-2
V gene: TRBV10-2
CDR3 protein: CASSESRWEGYTF
CDR3 DNA: TGCGCCAGCAGTGAATCGAGGTGGGAGGGCTACACCTTC

D gene: -
clone size: -
J gene: TRBJ2-1
V gene: TRBV27
CDR3 protein: CASISEYNEQFF
CDR3 DNA: TGTGCCAGCATATCAGAGTACAATGAGCAGTTCTTC

D gene: -
clone size: -
J gene: TRBJ2-5
V gene: TRBV7-6
CDR3 protein: CASSLSSRETQYF
CDR3 DNA: TGTGCCAGCAGCTTATCGTCCCGAGAGACCCAGTACTTC

D gene: -
clone size: -
J gene: TRBJ2-3
V gene: TRBV12-3/TRBV12-4
CDR3 protein: CASTILPPIGTSTDTQYF
CDR3 DNA: TGTGCCAGCACCATCCTACCCCCTATCGGAACTAGCACAGATACGCAGTATTTT

D gene: TRBD1
clone size: -
J gene: TRBJ2-5
V gene: TRBV28
CDR3 protein: CASSPLLPGQGKTQYF
CDR3 DNA: TGTGCCAGCAGTCCGCTGCTGCCCGGACAGGGCAAGACCCAGTACTTC

D gene: -
clone size: -
J gene: TRBJ2-3
V gene: TRBV4-1
CDR3 protein: CASSQRQASTDTQYF
CDR3 DNA: TGCGCCAGCAGCCAACGCCAGGCTAGCACAGATACGCAGTATTTT

D gene: TRBD1
clone size: -
J gene: TRBJ2-5
V gene: TRBV29-1
CDR3 protein: CSVELEGTGMETQYF
CDR3 DNA: TGCAGCGTTGAGTTGGAGGGGACAGGGATGGAGACCCAGTACTTC

D gene: -
clone size: -
J gene: TRBJ2-1
V gene: TRBV27
CDR3 protein: CASSLVTGNNEQFF
CDR3 DNA: TGTGCCAGCAGTTTAGTGACTGGGAACAATGAGCAGTTCTTC

D gene: -
clone size: -
J gene: TRBJ2-7
V gene: TRBV7-9
CDR3 protein: CASSLDVLVGEQYF
CDR3 DNA: TGTGCCAGCAGCTTAGATGTCTTGGTGGGCGAGCAGTACTTC

D gene: -
clone size: -
J gene: TRBJ2-7
V gene: TRBV7-6
CDR3 protein: CASSPGEGGNYEQYF
CDR3 DNA: TGTGCCAGCAGCCCCGGGGAGGGGGGTAACTACGAGCAGTACTTC

D gene: -
clone size: few
J gene: TRBJ2-7
V gene: TRBV7-9
CDR3 protein: CASSRFEDYYEQYF
CDR3 DNA: TGTGCCAGCAGCCGATTTGAGGACTACTACGAGCAGTACTTC

D gene: -
clone size: -
J gene: TRBJ1-1
V gene: TRBV4-1
CDR3 protein: CASSQVTYTEAFF
CDR3 DNA: TGCGCCAGCAGCCAAGTAACATACACTGAAGCTTTCTTT

D gene: -
clone size: -
J gene: TRBJ2-5
V gene: TRBV19
CDR3 protein: CASSLGPETQYF
CDR3 DNA: TGTGCCAGTAGTTTGGGTCCAGAGACCCAGTACTTC

D gene: -
clone size: -
J gene: TRBJ2-2
V gene: TRBV20-1
CDR3 protein: CSARDRGTRNTGELFF
CDR3 DNA: TGCAGTGCTAGAGATCGGGGGACGCGGAACACCGGGGAGCTGTTTTTT

D gene: -
clone size: -
J gene: TRBJ2-2
V gene: TRBV27
CDR3 protein: CASSYLGGNTGELFF
CDR3 DNA: TGTGCCAGCAGCTACTTAGGTGGGAACACCGGGGAGCTGTTTTTT

D gene: -
clone size: few
J gene: TRBJ1-5
V gene: TRBV6-1
CDR3 protein: CASSWSRGEQPQHF
CDR3 DNA: TGTGCCAGCAGTTGGAGCCGGGGTGAGCAGCCCCAGCATTTT

D gene: -
clone size: -
J gene: TRBJ2-2
V gene: TRBV10-2
CDR3 protein: CASSEVAGEVTGELFF
CDR3 DNA: TGCGCCAGCAGTGAGGTGGCAGGGGAAGTTACCGGGGAGCTGTTTTTT

D gene: -
clone size: once
J gene: TRBJ2-1
V gene: TRBV12-5
CDR3 protein: CASGLGLFSYNEQFF
CDR3 DNA: TGTGCTAGTGGTTTGGGGCTATTCTCCTACAATGAGCAGTTCTTC

D gene: -
clone size: -
J gene: TRBJ2-2
V gene: TRBV7-8
CDR3 protein: CASSLDDSTGELFF
CDR3 DNA: TGTGCCAGCAGCTTAGACGACAGCACCGGGGAGCTGTTTTTT